The 25 T cell receptor beta chains in this list originate from one sample, sequenced in a study of T cell responses to AZD1222 COVID-19 vaccine. Profiling relied on immunoSEQ multiplex PCR, and the TCRdb table lists in-frame clones only, not all of them. The sample includes some 130,000 clones, about 87% of them seen just once. Sample: peripheral blood, taken on day 0 of AZD1222 vaccination. The receptors here all came from an adult in good health.

The chain carries TRBV12-5 and TRBJ2-7, with a weak D call TRBD2 (6 bases). CDR1 and CDR2 (germline): LGHNT, FRNRAP. This CDR3 has 14 residues. V shed 9 bases and J shed 2 bases, with 17 bases lying between them. CDR3 DNA: TGTGCTAGCCAGTGGGAGGAGTTAGCCTACGAGCAGTACTTC. The encoded protein is CASQWEELAYEQYF.

This clone was seen once. The CDR3 DNA follows: TGCGCCAGCAGGGGGGAAGGGGAGCGTAATTCACCCCTCCACTTT. The encoded protein is CASRGEGERNSPLHF. The rearrangement links TRBV5-1 to TRBJ1-6, with a possible D match to TRBD1 (5 bases). The CDR3 contains 15 residues. Germline CDR1 and CDR2: SGHRS and YFSETQ. The V gene lost 5 bases and the J gene lost 6 bases, with 15 bases spanning the gap.

The chain joins TRBV10-3 to TRBJ1-1, with D uncertain. CDR1 and CDR2 (germline): ENHRY, SYGVKD. The V end was cut by 7 bases, the J end by 0 bases, with 9 bases between. The CDR3 contains 13 residues. The CDR3 sequence: CAITDGMNTEAFF. In nucleotides, the CDR3 is TGTGCCATCACGGACGGGATGAACACTGAAGCTTTCTTT.

The chain uses TRBV6-1 and TRBJ2-7; a weak D match, TRBD1 (6 bases). Germline lookup yields CDR1 MNHNS and CDR2 SASEGT. V was clipped by 3 bases and J by 0 bases, with 18 bases between them. The CDR3 runs to 17 residues. The CDR3 DNA sequence: TGTGCCAGCAGTGACCTCGTTAGACAGGAGCGCTCCTACGAGCAGTACTTC. Encoded protein: CASSDLVRQERSYEQYF.

The chain recombines TRBV11-2 with TRBJ1-1; 10 nucleotides align to TRBD1. CDR3 length: 16 amino acids. The V and J ends lost 5 bases and 3 bases, in that order; junction bases with no gene match: 9. CDR1 is SGHAT and CDR2 is FQNNGV in the germline V gene. Written as DNA, the CDR3 is TGTGCCAGCAGCGGAAGACAGGGGGCGCGGGACACTGAAGCTTTCTTT. Translating gives CASSGRQGARDTEAFF.

The chain is built from TRBV30 and TRBJ1-6; D is unclear. The CDR3 consists of 16 residues. CDR1 and CDR2 (germline): GTSNPN, SVGIG (reference sequence). With 0 bases removed from V and 0 bases from J, the gap between germline ends came to 9 bases. CDR3: CAWSVRAVSYNSPLHF. CDR3 bases: TGTGCCTGGAGTGTACGGGCGGTCTCCTATAATTCACCCCTCCACTTT.

V gene TRBV25-1 combines with J gene TRBJ2-2; the match to TRBD1 covers 7 bases. This CDR3 contains 15 residues. The trim removed 3 bases at V and 4 bases at J, leaving 5 bases unmatched. CDR1 and CDR2 from the germline V gene are MGHDK and SYGVNS. CDR3 residues: CASSDPGQSTGELFF. Written as DNA, the CDR3 is TGTGCCAGCAGTGATCCGGGACAGAGCACCGGGGAGCTGTTTTTT. The variable domain in full, with the rest retrieved from reference TRBV25-1 and TRBJ2-2, is EADIYQTPRYLVIGTGKKITLECSQTMGHDKMYWYQQDPGMELHLIHYSYGVNSTEKGDLSSESTVSRIRTEHFPLTLESARPSHTSQYLCASSDPGQSTGELFFGEGSRLTVL.

This chain connects TRBV25-1 to TRBJ1-1; D gene unclear. The CDR3 totals 14 residues. The germline CDR1 and CDR2 sequences are MGHDK and SYGVNS. The V end was cut by 6 bases, the J end by 0 bases, with 11 bases between. The CDR3 here is CASSAWTVNTEAFF. The CDR3 coding sequence is TGTGCCAGCAGCGCTTGGACGGTGAACACTGAAGCTTTCTTT.

The chain employs TRBV5-6 and TRBJ1-5, with TRBD1 identical over 8 bases. This CDR3 comprises 15 residues. The germline gives CDR1 SGHDT, CDR2 YYEEEE. The junction had 8 bases not matched to a gene; V was cut back by 4 bases and J by 5 bases. The CDR3 DNA reads as TGTGCCAGCAGCCGGGGACAGGAGGGACATCAGCCCCAGCATTTT. It is translated as CASSRGQEGHQPQHF.

The rearrangement joins TRBV18 to TRBJ1-6; TRBD1 is a possible D gene (5 bases). Germline CDR1 reads KGHSH; CDR2 reads LQKENI. The V end was cut by 1 base, the J end by 6 bases, with 10 bases between. The CDR3 has 15 amino acids. The CDR3 DNA is TGTGCCAGCTCACCACAGGGACCAAGTAATTCACCCCTCCACTTT. This codes for CASSPQGPSNSPLHF. Looking up the rest from reference TRBV18 and TRBJ1-6 gives the full variable domain: NAGVMQNPRHLVRRRGQEARLRCSPMKGHSHVYWYRQLPEEGLKFMVYLQKENIIDESGMPKERFSAEFPKEGPSILRIQQVVRGDSAAYFCASSPQGPSNSPLHFGNGTRLTVT.

This sequence joins TRBV15 and TRBJ1-1; D is unclear. Germline V lookup: CDR1 LNHNV, CDR2 YYDKDF (reference sequence). The V and J ends lost 1 base and 1 base respectively, with 4 bases between them. This CDR3 spans 13 amino acids. CDR3 amino acids: CATSRVGNTEAFF. CDR3 bases: TGTGCCACCAGCAGAGTTGGGAACACTGAAGCTTTCTTT.

The chain links TRBV6-5 to TRBJ1-2; D is perhaps TRBD1 (5 bases). V was pared by 7 bases and J by 2 bases, with 14 bases between. The CDR3 has 14 residues. Looked up from germline, CDR1 is MNHEY and CDR2 is SVGAGI. DNA for the CDR3: TGTGCCAGCACAGGGTGGGGGGTGAACTATGGCTACACCTTC. Its translation is CASTGWGVNYGYTF.

This clone was detected once. This chain links TRBV28 with TRBJ2-3, with 7 nucleotides matching TRBD2. Germline V CDR1 and CDR2: MDHEN, SYDVKM. V trimming: 8 bases; J trimming: 6 bases; junction bases outside the gene matches: 14. The length of the CDR3 is 15 residues. CDR3 nucleotide sequence: TGTGCCAGCGGCGGCCCGGGCGGGAGTGGGGATACGCAGTATTTT. It specifies CASGGPGGSGDTQYF.

The V gene is TRBV10-2, the J gene TRBJ1-5; 7 bases agree with TRBD1. Germline loops: CDR1 WSHSY, CDR2 SAAADI. The J segment lost 4 bases and the V segment lost 6 bases, leaving 12 bases of the junction unmatched. The CDR3 totals 16 residues. The CDR3 region is CASSKQGPPLNQPQHF. In DNA, the CDR3 is TGCGCCAGCAGCAAACAGGGGCCGCCGCTGAATCAGCCCCAGCATTTT.

The gene calls are TRBV19 and TRBJ1-4, with TRBD1 as a possible D gene (6 bases). Germline V gene data show CDR1 as LNHDA and CDR2 as SQIVND (reference sequence). Trimming stripped 7 bases from V and 10 bases from J, with 19 bases between. The CDR3 is 14 amino acids. CDR3 DNA: TGTGCCAGTAAGGGGGGCCCGACAAGTGGAAAACTGTTTTTT. Translating it yields CASKGGPTSGKLFF.

The chain combines TRBV23-1 with TRBJ2-2, with D perhaps TRBD1 (7 bases). TRBV23-1 is filed as an ORF, its function uncertain. CDR3 length: 17 amino acids. V was shortened by 0 bases and J by 1 base, with 12 bases between the two germline ends. Here the CDR3 reads CASSQSAGTVNTGELFF. The CDR3, as DNA: TGCGCCAGCAGTCAATCGGCGGGGACAGTGAACACCGGGGAGCTGTTTTTT.

The chain recombines TRBV9 with TRBJ1-2, with a possible D match to TRBD1 (6 bases). Germline-derived CDR1 and CDR2 are SGDLS and YYNGEE. V was clipped by 3 bases and J by 3 bases, with 12 bases between them. This CDR3 region has 14 residues. The CDR3 nucleotides read TGTGCCAGCAGCGCCCGGTCAGGGGACTATGGCTACACCTTC. Amino acids: CASSARSGDYGYTF.

As to this clone: Distinct nucleotide sequences in the sample also encode this CDR3. The chain carries TRBV5-1 and TRBJ2-7, with TRBD2 identical over 12 bases. Germline V gene lookup returns CDR1 SGHRS and CDR2 YFSETQ. There are 15 residues in the CDR3. The trim removed 0 bases at V and 5 bases at J, leaving 3 bases unmatched. CDR3 DNA: TGCGCCAGCAGCTTGGGACTAGCGGGAGTGGACGAGCAGTACTTC. Amino acid sequence: CASSLGLAGVDEQYF.

This rearrangement joins TRBV27 to TRBJ1-1; D is unclear. Germline V lookup: CDR1 MNHEY, CDR2 SMNVEV (reference sequence). The CDR3 sequence is 17 residues long. The V end was cut by 4 bases, the J end by 0 bases, with 18 bases between. The CDR3 reads CASSSFSRSTLNTEAFF. The CDR3 nucleotides read TGTGCCAGCAGTTCCTTCTCGAGGAGCACCCTGAACACTGAAGCTTTCTTT.

This clone was observed once. The rearrangement links TRBV3-1 (or the pseudogene TRBV3-2) to TRBJ1-1, with unresolved D. The CDR3 sequence is 13 residues long. V was pared by 6 bases and J by 0 bases, with 8 bases between. Per germline, CDR1 LGHDT and CDR2 YNNKEL (reference sequence). The CDR3 DNA is TGTGCCAGCAGTCTCCTCTTGAACACTGAAGCTTTCTTT. This gives the protein CASSLLLNTEAFF.

The genes are TRBV5-1 and TRBJ1-1; no reliable D call. V lost 3 bases and J lost 1, with 7 bases in between. Germline V gives CDR1 SGHRS, CDR2 YFSETQ. The CDR3 loop spans 13 amino acids. The CDR3 protein is CASSWGANTEAFF. The CDR3 DNA reads as TGCGCCAGCAGCTGGGGAGCGAACACTGAAGCTTTCTTT.

The V call is TRBV7-6, the J call TRBJ1-4; a possible D gene is TRBD1 (6 bases). Germline V gene sequence: CDR1 SGHVS, CDR2 FNYEAQ. Deletions cut 4 bases from V and 3 bases from J, with 15 bases between. This CDR3 has 16 amino acids. CDR3 in amino acids: CASSSLRGAANEKLFF. As DNA, the CDR3 is TGTGCCAGCAGCTCCCTCCGGGGGGCGGCTAATGAAAAACTGTTTTTT. The full variable domain, with the rest looked up from reference TRBV7-6 and TRBJ1-4, is GAGVSQSPRYKVTKRGQDVALRCDPISGHVSLYWYRQALGQGPEFLTYFNYEAQQDKSGLPNDRFSAERPEGSISTLTIQRTEQRDSAMYRCASSSLRGAANEKLFFGSGTQLSVL.

V and J are TRBV7-8 and TRBJ1-2; TRBD1 aligns across 8 bases. The CDR3 spans 16 residues. Per germline, CDR1 SGHVS and CDR2 FQNEAQ. J lost 4 bases, V lost 4 bases, and 11 bases had no gene match. Here the CDR3 DNA reads TGTGCCAGCAGCTCTAGGACAGGGCTCGAGAGCTATGGCTACACCTTC. Amino acids: CASSSRTGLESYGYTF. Using reference TRBV7-8 and TRBJ1-2 for the parts outside the CDR3, the full variable domain is GAGVSQSPRYKVAKRGQDVALRCDPISGHVSLFWYQQALGQGPEFLTYFQNEAQLDKSGLPSDRFFAERPEGSVSTLKIQRTQQEDSAVYLCASSSRTGLESYGYTFGSGTRLTVV.

The chain links TRBV18 to TRBJ2-1; the match to TRBD2 covers 12 bases. The CDR3 sequence is 15 residues long. CDR1 and CDR2 from the germline V gene are KGHSH and LQKENI. Unmatched junction bases numbered 5, after V lost 0 bases and J lost 11 bases. CDR3 amino acids: CASSPPRTSGAQQFF. DNA of the CDR3: TGTGCCAGCTCACCACCGAGGACTAGCGGGGCCCAGCAGTTCTTC.

The V and J genes are TRBV27 and TRBJ2-1; D is tentatively TRBD1 or TRBD2 (5 bases each). Germline V CDR1 and CDR2: MNHEY, SMNVEV (reference sequence). Trimming pared 7 bases from V and 11 bases from J, leaving 18 bases between. The CDR3 totals 13 residues. The CDR3 sequence: CASTPGPNRKQFF. The CDR3 bases are TGTGCCAGCACTCCGGGACCAAATAGGAAGCAGTTCTTC.